These 20 T cell receptor beta chains were sequenced from one sample in a study of T cell responses to AZD1222 COVID-19 vaccine (dated by TCRdb to the early 2020s). Receptor amplification or capture employed the immunoSEQ multiplex PCR assay. Here the immuneACCESS table is served through TCRdb, limited to in-frame sequences with V and J called. Missing clones are a known gap in these copies; in checked studies unresolved V genes cover under half, and the rest lacks a known reason. The sample yields about 97,000 clones; roughly 89% were counted once. The ten largest clonotypes hold approximately 7% of the sample. The meaning of the sample's time point label: baseline before first vaccination. The starting material was peripheral blood, obtained on day 0 of AZD1222 vaccination. The source of these receptors is an adult in good health.

V and J are TRBV6-2 or TRBV6-3 and TRBJ2-1, with a possible D match to TRBD2 (6 bases). V dropped 6 bases and J dropped 1 base, with 16 bases sitting between them. The CDR3 runs 16 residues. Germline V gene data show CDR1 as MNHEY and CDR2 as SVGEGT. CDR3 loop: CASSNPSAGSYNEQFF. The CDR3 bases are TGTGCCAGCAGCAACCCTTCCGCGGGGTCCTACAATGAGCAGTTCTTC.

The chain joins TRBV10-3 to TRBJ2-5; 10 bases align to TRBD1. After removal of 9 bases from V and 3 bases from J, the junction contained 1 base not matched to a gene. The CDR3 loop spans 12 amino acids. Germline loops: CDR1 ENHRY, CDR2 SYGVKD. CDR3 amino acids: CAIGQGEETQYF. The CDR3, as DNA: TGTGCCATTGGACAGGGGGAAGAGACCCAGTACTTC.

The chain has TRBV28 and TRBJ2-1, with D possibly matching TRBD1 (6 bases). Germline V gives CDR1 MDHEN, CDR2 SYDVKM. The CDR3 covers 16 residues. Deletions cut 5 bases from V and 4 bases from J, with 18 bases between. The CDR3: CASSRQGTLKYNEQFF. DNA for the CDR3: TGTGCCAGCAGTCGCCAGGGGACGCTAAAATACAATGAGCAGTTCTTC.

This CDR3 is CASSLMGYTEAFF. The CDR3 DNA sequence: TGCGCCAGCAGCTTGATGGGGTACACTGAAGCTTTCTTT. The J gene is TRBJ1-1, the V gene TRBV5-1; D unresolved. V lost 1 base and J 3 bases, leaving 7 bases between the germline ends. Germline assignment: CDR1 SGHRS and CDR2 YFSETQ. The CDR3 has 13 amino acids. The full variable domain, with the rest looked up from reference TRBV5-1 and TRBJ1-1, is KAGVTQTPRYLIKTRGQQVTLSCSPISGHRSVSWYQQTPGQGLQFLFEYFSETQRNKGNFPGRFSGRQFSNSRSEMNVSTLELGDSALYLCASSLMGYTEAFFGQGTRLTVV.

This clone was found once. V gene TRBV4-2 combines with J gene TRBJ1-5, with D uncertain. In germline, CDR1 is LGHNA, CDR2 YNFKEQ. CDR3 length equals 14 residues. The V and J ends lost 3 bases and 2 bases respectively, with 8 bases between them. The CDR3 sequence: CASSHEKGNQPQHF. The CDR3 coding sequence is TGTGCCAGCAGCCACGAGAAGGGCAATCAGCCCCAGCATTTT.

DNA of the CDR3: TGTGCCAGCAGCCCGCTCGGGTCTTACAATGAGCAGTTCTTC. Translation gives CASSPLGSYNEQFF. V gene TRBV7-8 combines with J gene TRBJ2-1, with D hard to call. Germline CDR1 reads SGHVS; CDR2 reads FQNEAQ. This CDR3 has 14 residues. V shed 5 bases and J shed 4 bases, with 12 bases lying between them.

The chain employs TRBV3-1 (or the pseudogene TRBV3-2) and TRBJ2-5; D could derive from TRBD1 or TRBD2 (6 bases each). Looked up from germline, CDR1 is LGHDT and CDR2 is YNNKEL (reference sequence). V lost 0 bases and J 4 bases, leaving 18 bases between the germline ends. CDR3 length: 17 amino acids. DNA for the CDR3: TGTGCCAGCAGCCAAGAAGGAGGGGGGATTGTCAGAGAGACCCAGTACTTC. Translating it yields CASSQEGGGIVRETQYF.

The chain employs TRBV5-6 and TRBJ2-7; 10 nucleotides align to TRBD1. V lost 0 bases and J lost 3; bases outside the gene matches: 6. The length of the CDR3 is 16 residues. In germline, CDR1 is SGHDT, CDR2 YYEEEE. CDR3 in amino acids: CASSLDLDRGIYEQYF. The CDR3 coding sequence is TGTGCCAGCAGCTTGGATTTGGACAGGGGGATCTACGAGCAGTACTTC.

The rearrangement uses TRBV27 and TRBJ1-1; 9 bases agree with TRBD1. The CDR3 runs 16 residues. V gave up 5 bases and J gave up 3 bases; unmatched junction bases: 10. CDR1 MNHEY and CDR2 SMNVEV come from the germline V gene (reference sequence). This CDR3 reads CASSPGQGPWDTEAFF. The DNA of the CDR3 is TGTGCCAGCAGTCCGGGACAGGGACCTTGGGACACTGAAGCTTTCTTT.

V is TRBV10-3 and J is TRBJ2-4; either TRBD1 or TRBD2 may fit D (5 bases each). Germline CDR1 reads ENHRY; CDR2 reads SYGVKD. CDR3 size: 14 residues. V gave up 3 bases and J gave up 7 bases, with 13 bases separating them. The chain's CDR3 is CAISERDPNNIQYF. DNA of the CDR3: TGTGCCATCAGTGAAAGGGACCCAAATAACATTCAGTACTTC.

This chain uses TRBV28 with TRBJ2-1; D may match TRBD1 or TRBD2 (5 bases each). Germline CDR1 MDHEN, CDR2 SYDVKM. The CDR3 runs to 14 residues. Trimming cost V 7 bases and J 6 bases, with 16 bases left between them. Here the CDR3 DNA reads TGTGCCAGCACCACGGTAGGGGAGCGCAATGAGCAGTTCTTC. Translating gives CASTTVGERNEQFF.

This clone was recorded only once. The CDR3 protein is CASSQVFSEQYF. As DNA, the CDR3 is TGTGCCAGCAGCCAAGTCTTTTCCGAGCAGTACTTC. The chain is built from TRBV3-1 (or the pseudogene TRBV3-2) and TRBJ2-7; D gene ambiguous. This CDR3 spans 12 amino acids. Trimming took off 1 base at V and 6 bases at J, with 7 bases between the two ends. Germline values: CDR1 LGHDT, CDR2 YNNKEL (reference sequence).

The sample holds a few counts of this clone. The chain carries TRBV11-3 and TRBJ1-1; D unresolved. This CDR3 has 13 amino acids. Trimming removed 0 bases at V and 7 bases at J, with 9 bases between. Germline V gene lookup returns CDR1 SGHNT and CDR2 YENEEA. CDR3 sequence reads: CASSLDEEDEAFF. The CDR3 region has the DNA TGTGCCAGCAGCTTAGATGAGGAGGATGAAGCTTTCTTT.

J is TRBJ2-3 and V is TRBV5-4; unclear D gene. The CDR3 consists of 14 residues. Per germline, CDR1 SGHNT and CDR2 YYREEE (reference sequence). Trimming left V 5 bases short and J 4 bases short, with 14 bases between. The CDR3: CASSERKGADTQYF. DNA for the CDR3: TGTGCCAGCAGTGAGCGAAAGGGTGCAGATACGCAGTATTTT.

V usage is TRBV2 and J usage is TRBJ1-5; D is uncertain. Germline CDR1 is SNHLY and CDR2 is FYNNEI. The CDR3 consists of 14 residues. V shed 1 base and J shed 3 bases, with 7 bases lying between them. CDR3: CASSEEAVNQPQHF. For the CDR3, the DNA is TGTGCCAGCAGTGAAGAGGCAGTCAATCAGCCCCAGCATTTT. The variable domain in full, with the rest retrieved from reference TRBV2 and TRBJ1-5, is EPEVTQTPSHQVTQMGQEVILRCVPISNHLYFYWYRQILGQKVEFLVSFYNNEISEKSEIFDDQFSVERPDGSNFTLKIRSTKLEDSAMYFCASSEEAVNQPQHFGDGTRLSIL.

The chain carries TRBV7-2 and TRBJ2-7, with 7 positions matching TRBD2. The CDR3 runs 15 residues. Germline V gene lookup returns CDR1 SGHTA and CDR2 FQGNSA. Germline trimming cut 2 bases from V and 3 bases from J; bases unmatched to any gene: 7. In nucleotides, the CDR3 is TGTGCCAGCAGCTTAACCGGAATAGCGGGCTACGAGCAGTACTTC. This sequence encodes CASSLTGIAGYEQYF.

V and J are TRBV28 and TRBJ2-1; D is ambiguous. The V gene lost 5 bases and the J gene lost 2 bases, with 16 bases spanning the gap. This CDR3 is built from 16 residues. Per the germline V gene, CDR1 is MDHEN and CDR2 is SYDVKM. The CDR3 nucleotides read TGTGCCAGCAGTGGCGGTGGCTCACTCCCCTACAATGAGCAGTTCTTC. It specifies CASSGGGSLPYNEQFF. The variable domain in full, with the rest retrieved from reference TRBV28 and TRBJ2-1, is DVKVTQSSRYLVKRTGEKVFLECVQDMDHENMFWYRQDPGLGLRLIYFSYDVKMKEKGDIPEGYSVSREKKERFSLILESASTNQTSMYLCASSGGGSLPYNEQFFGPGTRLTVL.

This clone was observed once. The chain couples TRBV3-1 (or the pseudogene TRBV3-2) to TRBJ1-5; 9 positions match TRBD1. V lost 5 bases, J lost 2 bases, and 10 bases stayed unmatched. This CDR3 contains 17 residues. The germline CDR1 and CDR2 sequences are LGHDT and YNNKEL (reference sequence). Here the CDR3 reads CASSVRDRVMGNQPQHF. Here the CDR3 DNA reads TGTGCCAGCAGCGTCCGGGACAGGGTGATGGGCAATCAGCCCCAGCATTTT.

The chain couples TRBV6-2 or TRBV6-3 to TRBJ1-5; the D is unclear. The CDR3 is made up of 13 amino acids. Per germline, CDR1 MNHEY and CDR2 SVGEGT. Trimming took off 2 bases at V and 3 bases at J, with 5 bases between the two ends. The CDR3 region has the DNA TGTGCCAGCAGTTACCGGGCCAATCAGCCCCAGCATTTT. Amino acids: CASSYRANQPQHF.

CDR3 sequence: CASSAQGDKNIQYF. DNA for the CDR3: TGTGCCAGCAGCGCACAGGGAGACAAAAACATTCAGTACTTC. The chain uses TRBV6-5 and TRBJ2-4; maybe TRBD1 (6 bases). The CDR3 spans 14 residues. Germline-derived CDR1 and CDR2 are MNHEY and SVGAGI. Deletions cut 6 bases from V and 3 bases from J, with 12 bases between.